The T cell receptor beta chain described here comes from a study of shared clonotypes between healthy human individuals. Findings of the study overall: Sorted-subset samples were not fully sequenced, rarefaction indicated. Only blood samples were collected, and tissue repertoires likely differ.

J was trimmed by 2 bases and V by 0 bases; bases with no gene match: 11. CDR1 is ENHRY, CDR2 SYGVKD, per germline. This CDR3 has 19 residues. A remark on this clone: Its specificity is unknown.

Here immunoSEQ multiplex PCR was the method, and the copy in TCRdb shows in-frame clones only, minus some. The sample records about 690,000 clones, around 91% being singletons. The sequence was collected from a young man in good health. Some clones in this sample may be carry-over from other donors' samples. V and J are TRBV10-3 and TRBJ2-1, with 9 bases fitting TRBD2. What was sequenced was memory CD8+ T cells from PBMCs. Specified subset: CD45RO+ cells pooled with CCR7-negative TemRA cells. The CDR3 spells CAISESTLASGDTYNEQFF. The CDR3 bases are TGTGCCATCAGTGAGTCGACTTTGGCTAGCGGGGACACCTACAATGAGCAGTTCTTC.